These T cell receptor beta chains were read from a single sample in a study of T cells in Graves' hyperthyroidism and ophthalmopathy. TCRdb recomputed calls from the multiplex PCR reads with MiXCR, one row per CDR3 protein. The sample lists about 400,000 distinct CDR3 sequences, 15% to 17% occurring once. Source material: blood. These receptors were collected from a woman younger than 35 with Graves' hyperthyroidism. Each CDR3 is given with its conserved first and last residue. D genes are given only for firm matches. Size tells how often a clone was seen (once, few, many) or the class of an expanded clone, and some rows leave it out.

d_gene: -
j_gene: TRBJ2-1
v_gene: TRBV5-5
abundance: -
CDR3nt: TGTGCCAGCAGTCATTCCAATGAGCAGTTCTTC
CDR3aa: CASSHSNEQFF

d_gene: TRBD1
j_gene: TRBJ2-7
v_gene: TRBV7-9
abundance: -
CDR3nt: TGTGCCAGCAGCTCCGACAGGGTGTGGGAGCAGTACTTC
CDR3aa: CASSSDRVWEQYF

d_gene: TRBD2
j_gene: TRBJ2-5
v_gene: TRBV13
abundance: few
CDR3nt: TGTGCCAGCAGCTCGACTAGCGGGGGCCCGTACCAAGAGACCCAGTACTTC
CDR3aa: CASSSTSGGPYQETQYF

d_gene: TRBD1
j_gene: TRBJ2-2
v_gene: TRBV20-1
abundance: many
CDR3nt: TGCAGTGCTAGAGATTCTAGGAGACAGGGTCCCGGGGAGCTGTTTTTT
CDR3aa: CSARDSRRQGPGELFF

d_gene: -
j_gene: TRBJ2-2
v_gene: TRBV27
abundance: many
CDR3nt: TGTGCCAGCAGTTTGGAGGGGGTGTATGGGGAGCTGTTTTTT
CDR3aa: CASSLEGVYGELFF

d_gene: TRBD1
j_gene: TRBJ2-3
v_gene: TRBV4-1
abundance: few
CDR3nt: TGCGCCAGCAGCCAGGACCAACAGGGGGCTGTGTGGACAGATACGCAGTATTTT
CDR3aa: CASSQDQQGAVWTDTQYF

d_gene: -
j_gene: TRBJ2-7
v_gene: TRBV7-9
abundance: many
CDR3nt: TGTGCCAGCATGTGGGGGCCCGAGCAGTACTTC
CDR3aa: CASMWGPEQYF

d_gene: -
j_gene: TRBJ1-1
v_gene: TRBV12-3/TRBV12-4
abundance: many
CDR3nt: TGTGCCAGCAGTTCGAGGGGAGCGAACACTGAAGCTTTCTTT
CDR3aa: CASSSRGANTEAFF

d_gene: TRBD2
j_gene: TRBJ2-5
v_gene: TRBV6-1
abundance: many
CDR3nt: TGTGCCAGCAGTCCCCCGGATAGCGGGGGGCTTCAAGAGACCCAGTACTTC
CDR3aa: CASSPPDSGGLQETQYF

d_gene: -
j_gene: TRBJ2-5
v_gene: TRBV5-1
abundance: few
CDR3nt: TGCGCCAGCAGCCCGAGGGCAGCCCGGGAGACCCAGTACTTC
CDR3aa: CASSPRAARETQYF

d_gene: -
j_gene: TRBJ1-6
v_gene: TRBV5-1
abundance: many
CDR3nt: TGCGCCAGCAGCTGGAAGGTGTCCAATTCACCCCTCCACTTT
CDR3aa: CASSWKVSNSPLHF

d_gene: -
j_gene: TRBJ2-5
v_gene: TRBV2
abundance: many
CDR3nt: TGTGCCAGCAGTGCAATGGAGACCCAGTACTTC
CDR3aa: CASSAMETQYF

d_gene: TRBD2
j_gene: TRBJ2-7
v_gene: TRBV7-3
abundance: many
CDR3nt: TGTGCCAGCAGCCCCGGGGGGGACACCTACGAGCAGTACTTC
CDR3aa: CASSPGGDTYEQYF

d_gene: -
j_gene: TRBJ2-5
v_gene: TRBV14
abundance: many
CDR3nt: TGTGCCAGCAGCCAAGAGCCCCTTTCGACAACACCCGGCCTCGTGCGGACCCAGTACTTC
CDR3aa: CASSQEPLSTTPGLVRTQYF

d_gene: -
j_gene: TRBJ1-2
v_gene: TRBV14
abundance: few
CDR3nt: TGTGCCAGCAGCCCCACGGGGGGGGGGCTCTATGGCTACACCTTC
CDR3aa: CASSPTGGGLYGYTF

d_gene: TRBD1
j_gene: TRBJ1-6
v_gene: TRBV18
abundance: many
CDR3nt: TGTGCCAGCTCACTCCAGGGGGCCGGCTCACCCCTCCACTTT
CDR3aa: CASSLQGAGSPLHF

d_gene: TRBD2
j_gene: TRBJ2-3
v_gene: TRBV20-1
abundance: many
CDR3nt: TGCAGTGCTGGGGGGGGTACTAGCGGCAGCACAGATACGCAGTATTTT
CDR3aa: CSAGGGTSGSTDTQYF

d_gene: -
j_gene: TRBJ1-1
v_gene: TRBV12-3/TRBV12-4
abundance: many
CDR3nt: TGTGCCAGCAGCCCTCATTGGGGGAGGGGCACTGAAGCTTTCTTT
CDR3aa: CASSPHWGRGTEAFF

d_gene: -
j_gene: TRBJ2-2
v_gene: TRBV12-3/TRBV12-4
abundance: many
CDR3nt: TGTGCCAGCAGTTTCCGGGCAGGGCCCCTCGAGATCCCCGGGGAGCTGTTTTTT
CDR3aa: CASSFRAGPLEIPGELFF

d_gene: TRBD2
j_gene: TRBJ2-7
v_gene: TRBV12-5
abundance: -
CDR3nt: TGTGCTAGTGGCCAAAAACTAGCGGGAGCCCCTCCCTACGAGCAGTACTTC
CDR3aa: CASGQKLAGAPPYEQYF

d_gene: TRBD2
j_gene: TRBJ2-7
v_gene: TRBV20-1
abundance: many
CDR3nt: TGCAGTGCTAGGATACTAGCGGGAGGGCCGGGTGGGGAGCAGTACTTC
CDR3aa: CSARILAGGPGGEQYF

d_gene: -
j_gene: TRBJ2-5
v_gene: TRBV20-1
abundance: many
CDR3nt: TGCAGTGGGGGTGGTCAGGGTGGAGAGACCCAGTACTTC
CDR3aa: CSGGGQGGETQYF

d_gene: TRBD1
j_gene: TRBJ1-2
v_gene: TRBV6-2/TRBV6-3
abundance: -
CDR3nt: TGTGCCAGCAGCCAAAAAAAGGGGGACAGGAACTATGGCTACACCTTC
CDR3aa: CASSQKKGDRNYGYTF

d_gene: -
j_gene: TRBJ1-6
v_gene: TRBV19
abundance: -
CDR3nt: TGTGCCAGTAAGGCGGGGTCAGCTTCACCCCTCCACTTT
CDR3aa: CASKAGSASPLHF

d_gene: -
j_gene: TRBJ1-2
v_gene: TRBV29-1
abundance: many
CDR3nt: TGCAGCGGAGGCTCCGATGGCTACACCTTC
CDR3aa: CSGGSDGYTF

d_gene: -
j_gene: TRBJ1-6
v_gene: TRBV20-1
abundance: many
CDR3nt: TGCAGTGCTAGAGTGGAGGGGCGCTTAGGATCACCCCTCCACTTT
CDR3aa: CSARVEGRLGSPLHF

d_gene: TRBD2
j_gene: TRBJ2-3
v_gene: TRBV7-3
abundance: many
CDR3nt: TGTGCCAGCAGCTTATTGGGGCGGGAGGGCCGAGGTACGCAGTATTTT
CDR3aa: CASSLLGREGRGTQYF

d_gene: -
j_gene: TRBJ2-3
v_gene: TRBV6-1
abundance: many
CDR3nt: TGTGCCAGCAGTGAAGCCCCCAGTAAGCGTGGTACGCAGTATTTT
CDR3aa: CASSEAPSKRGTQYF

d_gene: TRBD2
j_gene: TRBJ2-1
v_gene: TRBV2
abundance: many
CDR3nt: TGTGCCAGCAGTCCCATGGGGGGGTATTACAATGAGCAGTTCTTC
CDR3aa: CASSPMGGYYNEQFF

d_gene: -
j_gene: TRBJ1-4
v_gene: TRBV7-6
abundance: many
CDR3nt: TGTGCCAGCAGCTTAGACGGCCTCAATGAAAAACTGTTTTTT
CDR3aa: CASSLDGLNEKLFF

d_gene: TRBD2
j_gene: TRBJ2-4
v_gene: TRBV5-5
abundance: many
CDR3nt: TGTGCCAGCAGCTTGATCGGCGGGGGGGGCAAAAACATTCAGTACTTC
CDR3aa: CASSLIGGGGKNIQYF

d_gene: -
j_gene: TRBJ2-5
v_gene: TRBV6-2/TRBV6-3
abundance: many
CDR3nt: TGTGCCAGCAGTCCGGGCCGGACGACCCAGTACTTC
CDR3aa: CASSPGRTTQYF

d_gene: TRBD1
j_gene: TRBJ2-7
v_gene: TRBV27
abundance: -
CDR3nt: TGTGCCAGCAGTCCGCTGACAGGGAGCTACGAGCAGTACTTC
CDR3aa: CASSPLTGSYEQYF

d_gene: TRBD2
j_gene: TRBJ2-3
v_gene: TRBV10-3
abundance: -
CDR3nt: TGTGCCTCCTCGGGGCGGGAGGGTTCTCCAGCCACAGATACGCAGTATTTT
CDR3aa: CASSGREGSPATDTQYF

d_gene: TRBD2
j_gene: TRBJ2-7
v_gene: TRBV5-1
abundance: many
CDR3nt: TGCGCCAGCAGCTTAGGACTAGCGGAGCGCCCCGGCGAGCAGTACTTC
CDR3aa: CASSLGLAERPGEQYF

d_gene: TRBD1
j_gene: TRBJ2-5
v_gene: TRBV18
abundance: many
CDR3nt: TGTGCCAGCTCACCACGTATCCGGGACAGAGGGGAGACGTCCCAGTACTTC
CDR3aa: CASSPRIRDRGETSQYF

d_gene: -
j_gene: TRBJ1-1
v_gene: TRBV5-1
abundance: many
CDR3nt: TGCGCCAGCAGCTCGGACGACACTGAAGCTTTCTTT
CDR3aa: CASSSDDTEAFF

d_gene: TRBD2
j_gene: TRBJ2-1
v_gene: TRBV3-1
abundance: -
CDR3nt: TGTGCCAGCAGCCAACCTTCGGACGCTAGCGGAAGCTCCTACAATGAGCAGTTCTTC
CDR3aa: CASSQPSDASGSSYNEQFF

d_gene: TRBD2
j_gene: TRBJ2-1
v_gene: TRBV20-1
abundance: many
CDR3nt: TGCAGTGCCCTCACTAGCGGGAGTTTCTCCTACAATGAGCAGTTCTTC
CDR3aa: CSALTSGSFSYNEQFF

d_gene: -
j_gene: TRBJ2-5
v_gene: TRBV10-3
abundance: -
CDR3nt: TGTGCCATCAGTGACCCCAGGGGCGGGGAGACCCAGTACTTC
CDR3aa: CAISDPRGGETQYF

d_gene: -
j_gene: TRBJ1-5
v_gene: TRBV7-2
abundance: many
CDR3nt: TGTGCCAGCACCGGGGGCGGTCCCCCAAGGCAGCCCCAGCATTTT
CDR3aa: CASTGGGPPRQPQHF

d_gene: -
j_gene: TRBJ2-2
v_gene: TRBV6-1
abundance: many
CDR3nt: TGTGCCAGCAGTTCCCGAGGGGGATACTGGGGCGGGGAGCTGTTTTTT
CDR3aa: CASSSRGGYWGGELFF

d_gene: -
j_gene: TRBJ2-3
v_gene: TRBV6-1
abundance: many
CDR3nt: TGTGCCAGCAGTGCCCTCCGAGGGGGGGGCACAGATACGCAGTATTTT
CDR3aa: CASSALRGGGTDTQYF

d_gene: -
j_gene: TRBJ1-6
v_gene: TRBV5-1
abundance: -
CDR3nt: TGCGCCAGCAGCGGGACCGGGACGGGTAGCTCCTATAATTCACCCCTCCACTTT
CDR3aa: CASSGTGTGSSYNSPLHF

d_gene: -
j_gene: TRBJ1-2
v_gene: TRBV6-6
abundance: many
CDR3nt: TGTGCCAGCAGTTACCTCAGGGCCCGTAACTATGGCTACACCTTC
CDR3aa: CASSYLRARNYGYTF

d_gene: -
j_gene: TRBJ1-2
v_gene: TRBV20-1
abundance: many
CDR3nt: TGCAGTGCTAGAGATCCCCGGCTCCTCTATGGCTACACCTTC
CDR3aa: CSARDPRLLYGYTF

d_gene: -
j_gene: TRBJ1-2
v_gene: TRBV30
abundance: many
CDR3nt: TGTGCCTGGAGTGTACAAGGTCTCAAAGGATACTATGGCTACACCTTC
CDR3aa: CAWSVQGLKGYYGYTF

d_gene: -
j_gene: TRBJ1-5
v_gene: TRBV20-1
abundance: -
CDR3nt: TGCAGTGCTAGCGGGACGGTGGATAGCAATCAGCCCCAGCATTTT
CDR3aa: CSASGTVDSNQPQHF

d_gene: TRBD2
j_gene: TRBJ2-7
v_gene: TRBV6-1
abundance: -
CDR3nt: TGTGCCAGCAGCTCCCTAGCGGGGGGGCTTGGGGAGCAGTACTTC
CDR3aa: CASSSLAGGLGEQYF

d_gene: -
j_gene: TRBJ2-5
v_gene: TRBV12-3/TRBV12-4
abundance: many
CDR3nt: TGTGCCAGCGGGCCCTCGGGGAGCGAGAGCTCCCAGTACTTC
CDR3aa: CASGPSGSESSQYF

d_gene: -
j_gene: TRBJ1-4
v_gene: TRBV29-1
abundance: -
CDR3nt: TGCAGCGTTGATGCGGGGAGTGGAGAAAAACTGTTTTTT
CDR3aa: CSVDAGSGEKLFF

d_gene: TRBD1
j_gene: TRBJ2-2
v_gene: TRBV6-5
abundance: few
CDR3nt: TGTGCCAGCAGTTACTCGATCCGGGACAGGGCGGACACCGGGGAGCTGTTTTTT
CDR3aa: CASSYSIRDRADTGELFF

d_gene: TRBD2
j_gene: TRBJ2-2
v_gene: TRBV5-1
abundance: -
CDR3nt: TGCGCCAGCAGCTGGACTAGCGGGGGGACGAACACCGGGGAGCTGTTTTTT
CDR3aa: CASSWTSGGTNTGELFF